The TCR beta chain under discussion was sequenced for a study of PD-1 blockade in classical Hodgkin lymphoma. Notes on the study in general: The baseline diversity of complete responders showed similarity to that of newly diagnosed patients.

Each patient experienced a relapse that followed autologous stem cell transplantation, and brentuximab vedotin exposure varied. Notes on this clone: Its antigen is as yet unknown.

TCRdb's table, derived via immunoSEQ multiplex PCR, lists solely in-frame clones and lacks some. The table includes more than 90,000 clones, 80% to 90% detected once. Sequencing used peripheral blood mononuclear cells (PBMCs), obtained before the second cycle of nivolumab. This receptor was taken from a human donor with classical Hodgkin lymphoma.

The CDR3 DNA reads TGTGCCAGCAGCCGACTGGACCTCCAGTTCTTC. Protein: CASSRLDLQFF. The chain recombines TRBV2 with TRBJ2-1, with D uncertain. This CDR3 region has 11 residues. Germline values: CDR1 SNHLY, CDR2 FYNNEI. Trimming took 6 bases from V and 13 from J, leaving 13 bases between them.